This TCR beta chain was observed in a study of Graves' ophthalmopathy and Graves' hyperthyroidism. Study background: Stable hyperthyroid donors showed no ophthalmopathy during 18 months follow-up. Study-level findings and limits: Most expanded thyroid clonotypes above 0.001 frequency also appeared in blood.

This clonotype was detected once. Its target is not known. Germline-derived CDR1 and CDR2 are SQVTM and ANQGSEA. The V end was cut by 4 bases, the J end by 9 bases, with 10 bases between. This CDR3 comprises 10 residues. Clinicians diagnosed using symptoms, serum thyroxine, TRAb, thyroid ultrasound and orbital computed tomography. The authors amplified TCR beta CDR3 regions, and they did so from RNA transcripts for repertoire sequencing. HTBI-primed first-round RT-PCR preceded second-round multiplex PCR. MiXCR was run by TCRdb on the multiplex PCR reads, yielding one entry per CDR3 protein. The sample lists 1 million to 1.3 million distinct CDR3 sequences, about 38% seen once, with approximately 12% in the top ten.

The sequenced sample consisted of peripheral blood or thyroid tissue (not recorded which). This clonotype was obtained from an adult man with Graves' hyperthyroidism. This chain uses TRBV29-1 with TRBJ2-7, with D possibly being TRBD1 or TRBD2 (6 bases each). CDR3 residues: CSVAEGGQYF. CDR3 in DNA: TGCAGCGTTGCGGAGGGGGGGCAGTACTTC.